This TCR beta chain emerged from a study of cytomegalovirus exposure and HLA in healthy donors. Study-wide points: Researchers had no immune exposure information except CMV serostatus available.

The PCR had 60 Vbeta and 13 Jbeta primers. Profiling relied on immunoSEQ multiplex PCR, and the TCRdb table lists in-frame clones only, not all of them. The table lists 200,000 or so clones, more than 70% of them singletons. CDR1 and CDR2 (germline): SGHNT, YYREEE (reference sequence). V dropped 3 bases and J dropped 8; count of bases not matched to a gene: 4. The CDR3 has 14 amino acids. A note on this clone: What it binds is unknown.

The sequenced material came from PBMCs. This sequence was found in a boy under 18 in good health and CMV-seronegative. This rearrangement joins TRBV5-4 to TRBJ2-2; 10 bases match TRBD1. As DNA, the CDR3 is TGTGCCAGCAGCTCTGACAGGGGGCTAGGGGAGCTGTTTTTT. Amino acids: CASSSDRGLGELFF.